Below, 9 T cell receptor beta chains from the same sample are listed, as sequenced in a study of OX40 agonist ivuxolimab in advanced cancers. This table comes from immunoSEQ multiplex PCR, and its TCRdb copy is limited to in-frame clones, with some not included. The data show 60,000 to 90,000 clones, with about 80% seen just once and 0.35% to 0.5% held by the top ten. This specimen consisted of CD4+ or CD8+ T cells sorted from blood, obtained in a trial of the OX40 agonist ivuxolimab. Receptors were obtained from an adult with an advanced solid tumor such as melanoma, head and neck, liver or kidney cancer.

The chain uses TRBV9 and TRBJ2-5; 9 bases agree with TRBD1. This CDR3 contains 14 residues. The germline CDR1 and CDR2 sequences are SGDLS and YYNGEE. Losses at the gene ends were 3 bases for V and 5 bases for J; bases not matched to a gene: 5. CDR3 DNA: TGTGCCAGCAGCGCTTGGACAGGGGACGAGACCCAGTACTTC. Protein: CASSAWTGDETQYF.

The genes are TRBV9 and TRBJ2-1; maybe TRBD2 (6 bases). CDR1 and CDR2 (germline): SGDLS, YYNGEE. The CDR3 extends over 15 amino acids. V was shortened by 4 bases and J by 7 bases, with 18 bases between the two germline ends. DNA of the CDR3: TGTGCCAGCAGCCTCACTAGCCTCGGAGTGAATGAGCAGTTCTTC. Translated: CASSLTSLGVNEQFF.

This clone has a single count. V gene TRBV6-5 combines with J gene TRBJ1-6, with D hard to call. CDR1 and CDR2 (germline): MNHEY, SVGAGI. The CDR3 consists of 14 residues. Trimming removed 4 bases at V and 6 bases at J, with 10 bases between. The DNA of the CDR3 is TGTGCCAGCAGTTCCCCCCGACTTAATTCACCCCTCCACTTT. Amino acids: CASSSPRLNSPLHF.

This chain uses TRBV7-8 with TRBJ1-1; 8 positions match TRBD1. The CDR3 has 15 amino acids. Germline values: CDR1 SGHVS, CDR2 FQNEAQ. The ends lost 5 bases at V and 3 bases at J; junction bases unmatched: 8. As DNA, the CDR3 is TGTGCCAGCAGCCCTGGACAGGGAGGGTACACTGAAGCTTTCTTT. Its translation is CASSPGQGGYTEAFF.

The chain uses TRBV9 and TRBJ2-7, with D tentatively TRBD1 or TRBD2 (6 bases each). The V end was cut by 3 bases, the J end by 3 bases, with 10 bases between. Germline CDR1 and CDR2: SGDLS and YYNGEE. This CDR3 is built from 13 residues. CDR3 sequence (DNA): TGTGCCAGCAGCGGCGGGACAAACTACGAGCAGTACTTC. It encodes CASSGGTNYEQYF.

The V gene is TRBV27, the J gene TRBJ1-1, with TRBD1 as a possible D gene (6 bases). Germline V gives CDR1 MNHEY, CDR2 SMNVEV (reference sequence). The CDR3 is made up of 15 amino acids. With 5 bases removed from V and 3 bases from J, the gap between germline ends came to 16 bases. CDR3 amino acids: CASSVSGGHDTEAFF. In DNA form, the CDR3 reads TGTGCCAGCAGTGTCTCGGGGGGCCACGACACTGAAGCTTTCTTT.

This chain links TRBV9 with TRBJ2-1; 9 bases match TRBD1. This CDR3 region has 17 residues. Germline-derived CDR1 and CDR2 are SGDLS and YYNGEE. J was trimmed by 4 bases and V by 4 bases; bases with no gene match: 12. CDR3 region: CASSPQTGTGIYNEQFF. CDR3 nucleotides: TGTGCCAGCAGCCCCCAAACCGGGACAGGGATTTACAATGAGCAGTTCTTC.

The rearrangement uses TRBV6-5 and TRBJ1-2; D unresolved. CDR3 length: 13 amino acids. V lost 2 bases and J 2 bases, leaving 6 bases between the germline ends. Germline lookup yields CDR1 MNHEY and CDR2 SVGAGI. CDR3 in DNA: TGTGCCAGCAGTTACGACCAGAACTATGGCTACACCTTC. Translation: CASSYDQNYGYTF.

The chain couples TRBV14 to TRBJ2-1, with TRBD2 matching 9 bases. Germline trimming cut 4 bases from V and 4 bases from J; bases unmatched to any gene: 8. CDR3 length: 16 amino acids. Germline assignment: CDR1 SGHDN and CDR2 FVKESK. The DNA for the CDR3 is TGTGCCAGCAGCCCACCGGGACTAGCCCCATACAATGAGCAGTTCTTC. Translated: CASSPPGLAPYNEQFF.